This section outlines one T cell receptor beta chain sequence together with its context. Its specificity is unknown. The authors ran a second PCR of about 6 to 12 cycles using a sample-barcoded 5' primer and a J-beta primer mix. TCRdb analysed the 5' RACE reads with MiXCR anew, one entry per CDR3 protein. This table has hundreds of thousands of distinct CDR3 sequences, about 24% appearing once. These data originate in a study of blood T cells in healthy people across ages. Broader study findings: Total diversity from one million sequenced T cells was likely underestimated.

In germline, CDR1 is MNHNY, CDR2 SVGAGI (reference sequence). The CDR3 loop spans 15 amino acids. V lost 8 bases and J 3 bases, leaving 19 bases between the germline ends. The same sample was also studied in work on T cells of mothers and their children. Per that study: Thymic selection shapes TCR recombination output in related pairs, and it does so similarly in unrelated pairs.

This receptor was taken from a boy aged 10-17 years in good health. The chain uses TRBV6-6 and TRBJ1-2; D perhaps matches TRBD1 (6 bases). Specimen: blood. CDR3 region: CASHQRGYNYYGYTF. Here the CDR3 DNA reads TGTGCCAGCCACCAAAGGGGGTATAATTACTATGGCTACACCTTC.